The 16 T cell receptor beta chains below were found in one sample sequenced in a study of T cell responses to AZD1222 COVID-19 vaccine. Profiled with immunoSEQ multiplex PCR; TCRdb holds only in-frame clones, not every one. The table lists about 100,000 clones, approximately 87% of them singletons, with around 3.8% in the top ten. The sequences come from peripheral blood, collected on day 0 of MenACWY control vaccination. The source of these receptors is an adult in good health.

The chain is built from TRBV4-1 and TRBJ2-7; 7 bases map to TRBD2. The CDR3 spans 15 residues. V was clipped by 0 bases and J by 3 bases; unmatched bases: 5. Looked up from germline, CDR1 is MGHRA and CDR2 is YSYEKL. The CDR3 loop reads CASSQEASGNYEQYF. The CDR3 DNA sequence: TGCGCCAGCAGCCAAGAGGCTAGCGGAAACTACGAGCAGTACTTC.

V is TRBV12-3 or TRBV12-4 and J is TRBJ1-6, with 8 bases aligning to TRBD1. Trimming at V came to 7 bases and at J to 12 bases, leaving 8 bases not matched to a gene. CDR3 length: 13 amino acids. DNA of the CDR3: TGTGCCAGCAAGGACAGGGATAGGAGACCCCTCCACTTT. Its translation: CASKDRDRRPLHF.

The CDR3 sequence is CASSATSGTPEQYF. Written as DNA, the CDR3 is TGTGCCAGCAGCGCGACTAGCGGGACGCCTGAGCAGTACTTC. V is TRBV9 and J is TRBJ2-7, with 11 bases matching TRBD2. CDR1 is SGDLS and CDR2 is YYNGEE in the germline V gene. The CDR3 loop spans 14 amino acids. The ends lost 3 bases at V and 7 bases at J; junction bases unmatched: 6.

In its sample, this clone was seen once. V is TRBV11-2 and J is TRBJ1-3, with TRBD1 matching 10 bases. The CDR3 runs 15 residues. V dropped 5 bases and J dropped 2; count of bases not matched to a gene: 3. Germline V gives CDR1 SGHAT, CDR2 FQNNGV. The CDR3 loop reads CASSPGQGAGNTIYF. The CDR3 bases are TGTGCCAGCAGCCCAGGACAGGGGGCTGGAAACACCATATATTTT.

V and J are TRBV30 and TRBJ1-2; D not resolved. Per germline, CDR1 GTSNPN and CDR2 SVGIG (reference sequence). The CDR3 extends over 14 amino acids. V dropped 3 bases and J dropped 4 bases, with 15 bases sitting between them. CDR3 sequence: CAWSPDEGVYGYTF. The CDR3 nucleotides are TGTGCCTGGAGCCCGGATGAGGGCGTCTATGGCTACACCTTC.

This chain joins TRBV27 and TRBJ1-1; TRBD1 agrees at 7 bases. The junction had 8 bases not matched to a gene; V was cut back by 6 bases and J by 4 bases. The germline CDR1 and CDR2 sequences are MNHEY and SMNVEV (reference sequence). This CDR3 is built from 14 residues. CDR3 DNA sequence: TGTGCCAGCAGACTCGACAGGGATGGCACTGAAGCTTTCTTT. Its protein product is CASRLDRDGTEAFF.

This chain uses TRBV11-3 with TRBJ1-1; D gene uncertain. CDR3 length: 13 amino acids. V lost 5 bases to trimming and J lost 0 bases, with 7 bases between them. Germline CDR1 and CDR2: SGHNT and YENEEA. The CDR3 DNA sequence: TGTGCCAGCAGCCTCGAGGTGAACACTGAAGCTTTCTTT. Its protein product is CASSLEVNTEAFF.

Here the CDR3 reads CASTYGPAGAFF. The CDR3, as DNA: TGTGCCAGCACCTACGGACCCGCCGGAGCTTTCTTT. The J gene is TRBJ1-1, the V gene TRBV28; D remains ambiguous. V was trimmed by 7 bases and J by 10 bases, leaving 16 bases between them. Germline lookup yields CDR1 MDHEN and CDR2 SYDVKM. This CDR3 has 12 amino acids.

This clone was picked up one time. V and J are TRBV2 and TRBJ1-5; D is ambiguous. The CDR3 extends over 13 amino acids. Trimming stripped 4 bases from V and 0 bases from J, with 4 bases between. From germline, CDR1 is SNHLY and CDR2 FYNNEI. The chain's CDR3 is CASSANSNQPQHF. Here the CDR3 DNA reads TGTGCCAGCAGTGCGAATAGCAATCAGCCCCAGCATTTT.

The gene calls are TRBV5-4 and TRBJ2-1; 9 bases map to TRBD2. The ends lost 4 bases at V and 7 bases at J; junction bases unmatched: 12. Germline V CDR1 and CDR2: SGHNT, YYREEE (reference sequence). The length of the CDR3 is 16 residues. The CDR3 loop is CASSPGGAGGRNEQFF. For the CDR3, the DNA is TGTGCCAGCAGCCCCGGGGGTGCGGGGGGGCGGAATGAGCAGTTCTTC.

This chain uses TRBV12-5 with TRBJ2-2; 8 bases are a match to TRBD1. Germline V lookup: CDR1 LGHNT, CDR2 FRNRAP. Trimming cost V 7 bases and J 4 bases; bases outside gene matches: 5. The CDR3 loop spans 14 amino acids. CDR3 coding DNA: TGTGCTAGTGCCAGGGGGCGCAGCACCGGGGAGCTGTTTTTT. It is translated as CASARGRSTGELFF.

The sample holds one count of this clone. This chain joins TRBV29-1 and TRBJ2-3, with no clear D. The CDR3 contains 14 residues. The germline gives CDR1 SQVTM, CDR2 ANQGSEA. Trimming shortened V by 1 base and J by 3 bases, and 11 bases separated the two germline ends. CDR3 protein: CSVEVTSRTDTQYF. The CDR3 DNA follows: TGCAGCGTTGAAGTGACCTCAAGGACAGATACGCAGTATTTT.

The chain employs TRBV7-2 and TRBJ1-2, with TRBD1 identical over 7 bases. Germline assignment: CDR1 SGHTA and CDR2 FQGNSA. V lost 5 bases, J lost 8 bases, and 5 bases stayed unmatched. The CDR3 is made up of 12 amino acids. The CDR3 nucleotides are TGTGCCAGCAGCCCACAGGGGAGGGGCTACACCTTC. This sequence encodes CASSPQGRGYTF.

This chain joins TRBV5-5 and TRBJ1-2; 7 bases align to TRBD1. The J segment lost 4 bases and the V segment lost 3 bases, leaving 3 bases of the junction unmatched. CDR3 size: 13 residues. Germline CDR1 and CDR2: SGHKS and YYEKEE (reference sequence). The CDR3 DNA follows: TGTGCCAGCAGCTCGGGACAGACCTATGGCTACACCTTC. Amino acid sequence: CASSSGQTYGYTF.

In its sample, this clone was seen once. The rearrangement joins TRBV3-1 (or the pseudogene TRBV3-2) to TRBJ2-7, with unresolved D. The CDR3 loop spans 15 amino acids. V lost 4 bases and J 9 bases, leaving 22 bases between the germline ends. CDR1 and CDR2 (germline): LGHDT, YNNKEL (reference sequence). CDR3 DNA sequence: TGTGCCAGCAGCCCAGCTGCTGAGCAGGCTTCGAGGCAGTACTTC. Its translation: CASSPAAEQASRQYF.

The chain recombines TRBV7-9 with TRBJ2-3; no reliable D call. Per germline, CDR1 SEHNR and CDR2 FQNEAQ (reference sequence). The CDR3 runs to 13 residues. V lost 1 base to trimming and J lost 5 bases, with 7 bases between them. CDR3 in amino acids: CASSLDSGDTQYF. Written as DNA, the CDR3 is TGTGCCAGCAGCTTAGATTCGGGAGATACGCAGTATTTT.